This TCR beta chain is from a study of blood T cells in healthy people across ages. For the second PCR, which ran for roughly 7 to 11 cycles, a sample-barcoded 5' primer and a J-beta primer mix were used. MiXCR was run by TCRdb on the 5' RACE reads, yielding one entry per CDR3 protein. This sample has about 1,400,000 distinct CDR3 sequences, with approximately 40% found just once. The CDR3 totals 13 residues. The germline CDR1 and CDR2 sequences are MDHEN and SYDVKM. Trimming shortened V by 5 bases and J by 5 bases, and 11 bases separated the two germline ends. Isolation recovered at least 6 million PBMCs from every sample. Worth noting for this clonotype: Its antigen is undetermined.

Whole-study results and caveats: Donor CMV status was unknown, possibly confounding expanded clonotype changes. Researchers deemed the diversity estimates from one million T cells underestimates. Diversity of TCR beta correlated strongly with naive T cell percentage.

This receptor was taken from a woman between 18 and 29 years old in good health. The sequencing sample was made of blood. The V gene is TRBV28, the J gene TRBJ2-3, with D possibly TRBD2 on 5 matching bases. CDR3 DNA sequence: TGTGCCAGCAGTCCTCCCGGGGAAGATACGCAGTATTTT. Its protein product is CASSPPGEDTQYF.